Listed here is a single TCR beta chain. The specificity of this receptor is unknown. Base qualities are not at hand, and no much larger clone is one base apart. These data are taken from a study of cytomegalovirus exposure and HLA in healthy donors (dated by TCRdb to about 2017). For the study in its entirety: An earlier analysis of some 550 of the donors reported about 290 Gb of sequence data and some 120 million unique TCR beta sequences from about 200 million T cells. A later genetic analysis used genome-wide SNP genotypes for about 60% of the roughly 700 donors, treating that subset as a discovery cohort. Rather than using new phenotypic data, the later analysis identified candidate immune exposures from TCR beta sequences and from how often those sequences occurred across donors. High-throughput TCR immunosequencing, statistical association of individual TCRs with disease status, and machine learning were combined to predict cytomegalovirus infection status. An earlier analysis of some 500 of the donors used high-throughput TCR beta sequencing to judge whether each TCR beta V gene segment behaved as functional or pseudogenic. Donor age, sex, ethnicity and CMV serostatus were compiled alongside the repertoire data. Because of strong linkage in the cohort, roughly 5 DR-DQ haplotypes were treated as single units for association and clustering. Every discovery cohort repertoire had been produced on one sequencing platform. Of the approximately 400 genotyped donors, less than 85% were placed in the genetic ancestry cluster associated with self-reported Caucasian donors. The aim of the study was to test whether cataloging public T cell receptors could identify signatures of past pathogen exposure. Besides the first cohort of approximately 670 subjects, a separate validation cohort made up of 120 different subjects was used. Roughly 290 gigabases of sequencing data and 70 million to 95 million unique TCR sequences made up an early release that covered under 750 HLA-typed donors. Typing coverage differed by locus: A, B, C, DRB1 and DQB1 were typed in about 620-640 donors, DQA1 in roughly 500, DPA1 in nearly 610, and DPB1 in 400 to 490. Both class I and class II loci were covered by HLA typing, at four-digit resolution. A later analysis re-examined previously published TCR beta repertoires from more than 600 donors and added high-resolution HLA genotyping to investigate patterns of TCR occurrence. Among about 400 genotyped donors of the cohort, an average of around 220,000 unique TCR beta nucleotide sequences was sequenced per donor, of which about 18% were non-productive. The study profiled the T cell repertoires of some 610 subjects by immunosequencing and related them to cytomegalovirus serostatus.

What the authors observed across the whole study: Broadly in line with IMGT annotations, most TCR beta V segments showed up in productive rearrangements about 87% or about 30% of the time in an earlier analysis of several hundred of the donors. According to the authors, the approach could potentially be generalized to other disease states and immunological phenotypes. In a later analysis, 15,000 to 20,000 TCR beta sequences were associated with specific HLA alleles at a false discovery rate of 0.05. Because the 87-base-pair reads could not distinguish some IMGT-functional V segments, including TRBV6-2 and TRBV6-3, those segments were excluded. While some public TCRs were present in many individuals, most TCR sequences turned up only very rarely across donors. The sequencing pipeline was judged likely to have produced a cluster of highly shared sequence variants as a technical artifact. The earlier analysis of some 560 of the donors excluded 15 to 20 rarely observed V segments, including chromosome 9 orphons, because counts were too low. V-gene and J-gene trimming of TCR beta chains was associated with a missense DCLRE1C variant in a later genetic analysis, and the association was replicated in an independent cohort. A further reported finding was that TCR beta sequences accurately predicted the HLA-A and HLA-B alleles for most subjects in the first cohort. In a later analysis, TCR association rates were found to vary across HLA loci, with the most associated TCRs seen for DRB1 alleles and the fewest for HLA-C alleles. The study gave a list of under 200 TCR beta chains associated with cytomegalovirus. In a later genetic analysis, fewer N-insertions in productive TCRs were reported among donors in an Asian-associated ancestry cluster than the 666-donor mean. Correlated functional status among segregating V segments might be attributable to linkage disequilibrium, but an unknown experimental factor could not be ruled out. The only immune exposure information available for the cohort was CMV serostatus. A later analysis found that most CMV-associated TCR beta chains appeared HLA-restricted, with HLA associations seemingly driven largely by CMV exposure. When HLA alleles, especially DR and DQ, strongly co-occurred, attributing TCR associations to individual alleles was difficult. The classifier was reported to diagnose cytomegalovirus status with high specificity and sensitivity in both the original cohort and the validation cohort. A few of the identified cytomegalovirus-associated TCR beta chains were confirmed in vitro to be specific for cytomegalovirus antigens. Only TCR beta chains were sequenced in this cohort, and the absence of alpha or paired-chain data limited detectable features. Because some donors lacked HLA typing at each locus, the association tests relied only on the typed subset. In a later analysis, HLA-associated TCR beta chains were found to be more clonally expanded and to have lower generation probabilities than equally common non-associated chains. According to a later analysis, parvovirus B19, influenza, CMV and Epstein-Barr virus appeared linked to several top co-occurrence clusters. The presence/absence analyses assumed that sequencing depth was roughly uniform across donors, and that assumption may not be true.

Library preparation used the immunoSEQ multiplex PCR assay. A mixture of 60 forward primers for TCR Vbeta segments and 13 reverse primers for TCR Jbeta segments was used in the multiplex PCR. Amplification of the CDR3 region of rearranged TCR beta genes was performed with a multiplex PCR assay on genomic DNA. The amplified TCR beta libraries were sequenced on the Illumina HiSeq System as 87-base-pair reads. The original pipeline was this. In a later analysis, roughly 80 million unique TCR beta chains were counted across the roughly 610 repertoires, and about 9.9 million of these chains were shared by at least two donors. A nearest-neighbor algorithm error-corrected the raw reads and collapsed the reads into unique sequences, merging closely related sequences to remove PCR and sequencing errors. Alignment of CDR3 sequences to IMGT reference sequences was used to assign V, D and J gene segments. Each retained sequence needed at least a six-nucleotide match to both a V gene segment and a J gene segment. Rearrangements were classified as productive when the CDR3 lacked stop codons and remained in frame with V and J, and all other rearrangements were classified as non-productive. Following IMGT convention, CDR3 was defined as the stretch from the second conserved V-encoded cysteine up to the conserved J-encoded phenylalanine. The earlier analysis of approximately 500 of the donors excluded sequences that lacked an unambiguous match to a single V gene segment. An earlier analysis of about 600 of the donors called V segments functional above 56.7% productive rearrangements and segregating when the between-donor standard deviation exceeded 5%. A statistical classification framework was built for diagnosing cytomegalovirus status from the catalog of TCR beta chain sequences. V and J gene assignment, in a later analysis, came from comparing TCR nucleotide sequences with IMGT/GENE-DB human TR gene sequences. The TCRdist pipeline was used in a later analysis to assign CDR3 sequences and most-parsimonious VDJ recombination scenarios. In a later analysis, each TCR beta chain was defined by its CDR3 amino acid sequence together with its V-gene family, and reads without a unique V-gene family were excluded. In a later analysis, approximately 590 highly shared, low-generation-probability nucleotide sequences were removed to address suspected cross-contamination and a sequencing artifact. In a later analysis, a clonal expansion index was calculated for each public chain from normalized within-repertoire ranks of inferred template counts. In a later analysis, generation probabilities were computed with a VDJ recombination model fitted to out-of-frame rearrangements, and the resulting probabilities were checked against IGoR. Hypergeometric tests were used in a later analysis to score TCR-TCR, TCR-HLA and TCR-CMV co-occurrence, with a repertoire-size bias correction applied to the TCR pairs. To estimate false discovery rates, a later analysis permuted the HLA or CMV assignments 20 times. In a later analysis, co-occurring TCRs were grouped using DBSCAN, with TCRdist sequence similarity added in when clustering inside HLA-allele-positive subsets. Repertoires with fewer than 30,000 or more than 120,000 public chains, plus five repertoires with anomalous nucleotide sharing, were excluded from co-occurrence clustering. TCRdb took this table from immuneACCESS and kept in-frame rearrangements with V and J called. Such tables lack part of the clones; where checked against another copy, unresolved V genes explain under half of the gap, and the rest is unexplained. From that table come the V and J calls and clone size; the DNA was used to work out D and trimming. The sample yields fewer than 200,000 clones; around 82% were counted once. The leading ten clones occupy around 1% of the sample.

The cohort consisted of some 730 healthy bone marrow donors. Cohort members were all nominally healthy when sampled, although unrecorded immune exposures were likely present. The donor tested CMV seronegative, placing the donor among the 300 to 400 seronegative members of the cohort. Every donor gave a peripheral blood sample, and the peripheral blood mononuclear cells from that sample were used for TCR beta sequencing. Genomic DNA extraction from the blood cell samples was performed with the Qiagen DNeasy Blood Extraction Kit. CDR1 MNHNY and CDR2 SVGAGI were looked up in the germline V gene (reference sequence). The CDR3 spans 13 residues, from the cysteine through the phenylalanine. The DNA shown is the 39-base CDR3, in frame from base 1. A distance of 8 bases separates the germline ends of V and J, which lose 2 bases and 6 bases respectively.

Sequenced material: PBMCs. Recombination connected TRBV6-6 to TRBJ1-3, with TRBD1 as a weak D call on 5 bases. The clonotype comes from a man aged 30 to 39 in good health and CMV-seronegative. Here is the DNA: TGTGCCAGCAGTTACGAAGGGGAAAACACCATATATTTT. This is translated as CASSYEGENTIYF.